This T cell receptor beta chain came from a study of T cells in Graves' hyperthyroidism and ophthalmopathy. Overall study: Peripheral blood was taken when the disease was first diagnosed, before any treatment began. Study outcomes and limitations: Ophthalmopathy was identified by the model a median approximately 6.9 months ahead of onset.

This clonotype was seen at least ten times. As yet, its antigen is unknown. RNA transcripts were the template for amplifying TCR beta CDR3 regions. TCR CDR3 underwent first-round RT-PCR with the HTBI primer set. From the multiplex PCR reads, TCRdb called clonotypes with MiXCR, one entry per CDR3 protein. This repertoire shows some 600,000 distinct CDR3 sequences, about 15% found once; its top ten account for 5.8%. CDR1 and CDR2 (germline): SGHTA, FQGNSA. The V end was cut by 3 bases, the J end by 6 bases, with 9 bases between. The CDR3 is made up of 13 amino acids. The rearrangement uses TRBV7-2 and TRBJ1-5; no reliable D call. The sequenced material came from blood. This clonotype was obtained from a young woman with Graves' hyperthyroidism that later progressed to Graves' ophthalmopathy. The CDR3 is CASSFELSQPQHF. The CDR3 region has the DNA TGTGCCAGCAGCTTTGAACTGAGTCAGCCCCAGCATTTT.